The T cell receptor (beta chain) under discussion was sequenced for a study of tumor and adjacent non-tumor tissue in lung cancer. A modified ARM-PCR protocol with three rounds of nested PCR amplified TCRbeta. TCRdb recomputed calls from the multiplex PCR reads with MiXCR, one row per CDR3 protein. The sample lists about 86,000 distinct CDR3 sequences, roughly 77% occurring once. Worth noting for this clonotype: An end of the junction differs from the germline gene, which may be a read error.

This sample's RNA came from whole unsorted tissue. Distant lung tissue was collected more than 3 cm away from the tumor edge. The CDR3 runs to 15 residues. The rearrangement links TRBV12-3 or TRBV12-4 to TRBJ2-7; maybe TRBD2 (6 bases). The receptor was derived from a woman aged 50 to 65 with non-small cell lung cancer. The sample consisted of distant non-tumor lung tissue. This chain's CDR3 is CARSSQQEGSYEQYF. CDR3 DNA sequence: TGTGCCCGCAGTTCTCAACAGGAGGGGTCCTACGAGCAGTACTTC.